The entry below gives a single TCR beta chain sequence along with its context. The sample is drawn from a study of preoperative IRX-2 immunotherapy in early breast cancer. Stated treatment: preoperative locoregional IRX-2 cytokine immunotherapy. Patients received preoperative, locoregional IRX-2 cytokine immunotherapy in a phase Ib study. Method: immunoSEQ multiplex PCR; TCRdb's copy keeps in-frame clones and lacks some. The sample has about 6,000 clones; 55% to 80% are singletons. The length of the CDR3 is 15 residues. Germline CDR1 and CDR2: MNHGY and SAAAGT. V was trimmed by 5 bases and J by 0 bases, leaving 13 bases between them.

The sample consisted of tumor tissue, taken before IRX-2 immunotherapy. This sequence joins TRBV6-8 and TRBJ1-2; the D is unclear. The TCR sequence derives from a human donor with breast cancer. CDR3 bases: TGTGCCAGCAGTGTCTCACAGAATTCTAACTATGGCTACACCTTC. It translates to CASSVSQNSNYGYTF.